The 24 T cell receptor beta chains below all came from one sample that was sequenced in a study of Graves' ophthalmopathy and Graves' hyperthyroidism. Amplification of the TCR beta CDR3 regions used RNA transcripts (as template). Following a first-round RT-PCR that used HTBI primers, a second-round multiplex PCR was carried out. MiXCR, applied by TCRdb to the multiplex PCR reads, yields one record per CDR3 protein. There are 200,000 to 250,000 distinct CDR3 sequences in the sample; roughly a fifth occur only once, and about 46% lies in the top ten. Specimen: peripheral blood. The origin of the receptors is a woman in her 50s with Graves' ophthalmopathy.

The genes are TRBV11-2 and TRBJ1-2, with D perhaps matching TRBD1 (6 bases). The CDR3 has 16 residues. In germline, CDR1 is SGHAT, CDR2 FQNNGV. V lost 2 bases and J 0 bases, leaving 13 bases between the germline ends. This chain's CDR3 is CASSLRQARTNYGYTF. CDR3 sequence (DNA): TGTGCCAGCAGCTTAAGACAGGCAAGAACTAACTATGGCTACACCTTC.

This clonotype was observed a few times. The chain is built from TRBV2 and TRBJ2-5, with 9 bases that match TRBD1. J gave up 5 bases and V 8 bases, and 9 bases lay outside the gene matches. The CDR3 spans 14 residues. CDR1 and CDR2 from the germline V gene are SNHLY and FYNNEI. Here the CDR3 DNA reads TGTGCCAGCCTCGAACAGGGGGCGTTGGAGACCCAGTACTTC. As protein: CASLEQGALETQYF. Variable domain in full (rest from reference TRBV2 and TRBJ2-5): EPEVTQTPSHQVTQMGQEVILRCVPISNHLYFYWYRQILGQKVEFLVSFYNNEISEKSEIFDDQFSVERPDGSNFTLKIRSTKLEDSAMYFCASLEQGALETQYFGPGTRLLVL.

V and J are TRBV6-1 and TRBJ1-5; D ambiguous. The CDR3 is 14 amino acids. CDR1 is MNHNS, CDR2 SASEGT, per germline. Trimming left V 2 bases short and J 0 bases short, with 5 bases between. CDR3 residues: CASSETNSNQPQHF. CDR3 DNA sequence: TGTGCCAGCAGTGAAACAAATAGCAATCAGCCCCAGCATTTT.

This clonotype appeared a few times. The chain is built from TRBV27 and TRBJ2-7; 9 nucleotides align to TRBD1. This CDR3 contains 15 residues. J gave up 4 bases and V 5 bases, and 9 bases lay outside the gene matches. The V gene's germline CDR1 is MNHEY and CDR2 SMNVEV (reference sequence). CDR3 in amino acids: CASSTYRDRVYEQYF. In nucleotides, the CDR3 is TGTGCCAGCAGTACCTACCGGGACAGGGTGTACGAGCAGTACTTC.

This clonotype has at least ten counts. This chain links TRBV20-1 with TRBJ2-5, with 7 bases identical to TRBD2. The CDR3 is 15 residues long. The germline V gene has CDR1 DFQATT and CDR2 SNEGSKA (reference sequence). V shed 0 bases, J shed 7 bases, and the junction held 11 bases outside the gene matches. CDR3 DNA sequence: TGCAGTGCTAGAGAGGCGGGAGAGACGTTAGGGACCCAGTACTTC. Its translation is CSAREAGETLGTQYF.

This clonotype was detected ten times or more. The chain combines TRBV28 with TRBJ1-1; maybe TRBD1 (6 bases). The V gene lost 1 base and the J gene lost 1 base, with 13 bases spanning the gap. CDR3 size: 16 residues. The germline gives CDR1 MDHEN, CDR2 SYDVKM. CDR3 region: CASSLSQGRGNTEAFF. CDR3 bases: TGTGCCAGCAGTTTATCACAGGGTCGGGGGAACACTGAAGCTTTCTTT.

This clonotype appeared many times. This chain joins TRBV11-2 and TRBJ1-2; maybe TRBD1 (5 bases). From germline, CDR1 is SGHAT and CDR2 FQNNGV. This CDR3 has 13 residues. Trimming left V 5 bases short and J 3 bases short, with 10 bases between. CDR3 nucleotide sequence: TGTGCCAGCAGCAGGACAAGGGACTATGGCTACACCTTC. Its translation is CASSRTRDYGYTF.

In its sample, this clonotype was seen a few times. This chain uses TRBV20-1 with TRBJ1-1, with TRBD1 as a possible D gene (5 bases). V was cut by 3 bases and J by 0 bases, with 20 bases left in between. This CDR3 is built from 17 residues. CDR1 DFQATT and CDR2 SNEGSKA come from the germline V gene (reference sequence). The CDR3 nucleotides read TGCAGTGCTAGGGAGGAGCGGGGCGATTTTATGAACACTGAAGCTTTCTTT. It is translated as CSAREERGDFMNTEAFF.

This clonotype showed up many times. This chain connects TRBV12-3 or TRBV12-4 to TRBJ1-1; 9 bases are shared with TRBD1. There are 13 residues in the CDR3. Trimming at V came to 6 bases and at J to 4 bases, leaving 3 bases not matched to a gene. The CDR3 here is CASSLGQGTEAFF. The CDR3 DNA follows: TGTGCCAGCAGCCTGGGACAGGGCACTGAAGCTTTCTTT.

This clonotype was detected ten times or more. One junction end disagrees with the germline gene, perhaps due to a read error. V is TRBV7-7 and J is TRBJ1-5; D is undetermined. The CDR3 is 13 amino acids. Germline CDR1 SSHAT, CDR2 FNYEAQ (reference sequence). The CDR3 loop is CASSLNRHQPQHF. In DNA form, the CDR3 reads TGTGCTAGCAGCTTAAACAGACATCAGCCCCAGCATTTT. Supplemented by reference TRBV7-7 and TRBJ1-5, the full variable domain reads GAGVSQSPRYKVTKRGQDVTLRCDPISSHATLYWYQQALGQGPEFLTYFNYEAQPDKSGLPSDRFSAERPEGSISTLTIQRTEQRDSAMYRCASSLNRHQPQHFGDGTRLSIL.

This clonotype has ten or more counts. The gene calls are TRBV7-9 and TRBJ2-5; 9 nucleotides line up with TRBD2. Germline lookup yields CDR1 SEHNR and CDR2 FQNEAQ (reference sequence). Trimming at V came to 6 bases and at J to 5 bases, leaving 7 bases not matched to a gene. The CDR3 covers 14 residues. This CDR3 reads CASRGGLAVETQYF. CDR3 DNA: TGTGCCAGCAGGGGGGGACTAGCTGTGGAGACCCAGTACTTC.

The rearrangement links TRBV5-6 to TRBJ1-1, with 7 positions matching TRBD1. Germline V lookup: CDR1 SGHDT, CDR2 YYEEEE. This CDR3 is built from 13 residues. J was trimmed by 6 bases and V by 0 bases; bases with no gene match: 2. CDR3 bases: TGTGCCAGCAGCTTGGACAGGGGCGCTGAAGCTTTCTTT. Its protein product is CASSLDRGAEAFF.

This clonotype has at least ten counts. V and J are TRBV7-2 and TRBJ1-5; possibly TRBD1 for D (6 bases). The CDR3 has 14 residues. Germline assignment: CDR1 SGHTA and CDR2 FQGNSA. V lost 1 base, J lost 6 bases, and 10 bases lay in between. CDR3 sequence (DNA): TGTGCCAGCAGCTTAGTGGGGGCGTCTCAGCCCCAGCATTTT. This codes for CASSLVGASQPQHF.

The table lists this clonotype with many counts. The chain has TRBV12-3 or TRBV12-4 and TRBJ1-3; a possible D gene is TRBD1 (5 bases). Between the trimmed V and J ends, which lost 7 bases and 5 bases, there was a span of 9 bases. The CDR3 spans 12 residues. CDR3 coding DNA: TGTGCCAGCATGGAGGGGAGAAACACCATATATTTT. Its protein is CASMEGRNTIYF.

The genes are TRBV12-3 or TRBV12-4 and TRBJ2-7; TRBD2 agrees at 11 bases. V was pared by 4 bases and J by 5 bases, with 4 bases of the junction left unmatched. This CDR3 is 14 amino acids long. The CDR3 region is CASSSQLAGDEQYF. CDR3 bases: TGTGCCAGCAGTTCCCAACTAGCGGGAGACGAGCAGTACTTC.

J is TRBJ1-6 and V is TRBV14; perhaps TRBD1 as D (5 bases). This CDR3 region has 14 residues. Germline assignment: CDR1 SGHDN and CDR2 FVKESK. V lost 6 bases and J lost 7, with 13 bases in between. CDR3 DNA: TGTGCCAGCAGACAGGTTGGGGAAAATTCACCCCTCCACTTT. It specifies CASRQVGENSPLHF.

This clonotype was recorded at least ten times. The chain joins TRBV6-1 to TRBJ1-2; D perhaps matches TRBD1 (5 bases). The germline V gene encodes CDR1 MNHNS and CDR2 SASEGT. Trimming took 7 bases from V and 9 from J, leaving 21 bases between them. CDR3 length: 14 amino acids. The CDR3 is CASIIDGAWGSYTF. The CDR3 DNA reads TGTGCCAGCATTATAGATGGGGCTTGGGGAAGCTACACCTTC.

In this sample, this clonotype turned up many times. The chain links TRBV3-1 to TRBJ2-5; D is ambiguous. Germline CDR1 is LGHDT and CDR2 is YNNKEL (reference sequence). CDR3 length equals 12 residues. V gave up 3 bases and J gave up 5 bases, with 7 bases separating them. CDR3 sequence: CASSHESETQYF. The DNA of the CDR3 is TGTGCCAGCAGCCACGAATCGGAGACCCAGTACTTC.

This clonotype was found many times. The chain couples TRBV4-1 to TRBJ2-5; perhaps D is TRBD1 or TRBD2 (5 bases each). Per the germline V gene, CDR1 is MGHRA and CDR2 is YSYEKL. There are 14 residues in the CDR3. Trimming took off 4 bases at V and 0 bases at J, with 9 bases between the two ends. The CDR3 is CASSRRGNQETQYF. The DNA for the CDR3 is TGCGCCAGCAGCCGACGGGGCAACCAAGAGACCCAGTACTTC.

The sample holds many counts of this clonotype. The chain uses TRBV5-1 and TRBJ2-2, with 9 bases lining up with TRBD1. The CDR3 runs to 13 residues. CDR1 and CDR2 (germline): SGHRS, YFSETQ. With 5 bases clipped from V and 6 bases from J, the junction kept 2 bases outside the gene matches. In DNA form, the CDR3 reads TGCGCCAGCAGACGGACAGGGGCCGGGGAGCTGTTTTTT. Translation: CASRRTGAGELFF.

This clonotype was counted many times. V is TRBV4-1 and J is TRBJ2-7, with D unresolved. V gave up 2 bases and J gave up 1 base, with 9 bases separating them. From germline, CDR1 is MGHRA and CDR2 YSYEKL. This CDR3 is 14 amino acids long. In DNA form, the CDR3 reads TGCGCCAGCAGCCAATCTACAGTTTCCTACGAGCAGTACTTC. Translated: CASSQSTVSYEQYF.

The chain recombines TRBV30 with TRBJ2-5; 10 bases line up with TRBD1. With V trimmed by 8 bases and J by 4 bases, 10 bases remained unmatched. The CDR3 covers 14 residues. Looked up from germline, CDR1 is GTSNPN and CDR2 is SVGIG (reference sequence). The CDR3 coding sequence is TGTGCCAGCCGGGACAGGGGAAGGAGAGAGACCCAGTACTTC. This codes for CASRDRGRRETQYF. Full variable domain (remainder filled in from reference TRBV30 and TRBJ2-5): SQTIHQWPATLVQPVGSPLSLECTVEGTSNPNLYWYRQAAGRGLQLLFYSVGIGQISSEVPQNLSASRPQDRQFILSSKKLLLSDSGFYLCASRDRGRRETQYFGPGTRLLVL.

To note about this clonotype: Sequence at one end of the junction differs from germline and may be a read error. V gene TRBV6-2 or TRBV6-3 combines with J gene TRBJ1-1, with D possibly being TRBD1 (5 bases). There are 14 residues in the CDR3. Germline CDR1 reads MNHEY; CDR2 reads SVGEGT. CDR3 amino acids: CASSYKGSSTEASF. The CDR3 DNA reads as TGTGCCAGCAGTTACAAGGGGTCGAGCACTGAAGCTTCCTTT.

This clonotype was seen repeatedly, ten times or more. The chain recombines TRBV28 with TRBJ2-7, with TRBD1 matching 8 bases. The length of the CDR3 is 15 residues. CDR1 MDHEN and CDR2 SYDVKM come from the germline V gene. Trimming removed 3 bases from V and 0 bases from J; junction bases left unmatched: 4. The CDR3 DNA reads TGTGCCAGCAGTTTGGCAGGGGGCGTCTCCTACGAGCAGTACTTC. It specifies CASSLAGGVSYEQYF.